This TCR beta chain was captured by sequencing in a study of beta chain features in type 1 diabetes. The study's findings and limits: PCR could preferentially amplify shorter templates, alike in patients and controls. Among all four CD4+ subsets, Type 1 diabetes patients had TCRB CDR3s that were moderately but significantly shorter.

The CDR3 length is 16 residues. V was pared by 4 bases and J by 7 bases, with 12 bases of the junction left unmatched. Germline V gives CDR1 SGHNT, CDR2 YYREEE (reference sequence). Concerning this clone itself: The antigen remains undetermined.

TCRB transcripts that were expressed got sequenced, as all of the isolated RNA had been reverse transcribed. Measured with immunoSEQ multiplex PCR; TCRdb has only the in-frame clones, and not every one. The table includes 300,000 to 350,000 clones, approximately 13% detected once. This chain uses TRBV5-4 with TRBJ2-2, with 8 bases aligning to TRBD2. The sample consisted of naive CD4+ T cells from blood. This TCR derives from a woman in her late teens or twenties with type 1 diabetes. In DNA form, the CDR3 reads TGTGCCAGCAGCGGCCTGGAGCGGGAGAGCGGCGGGGAGCTGTTTTTT. Protein product: CASSGLERESGGELFF.